These 5 T cell receptor beta chains were all obtained from the same sample, sequenced in a study of T cell responses to AZD1222 COVID-19 vaccine. Sequencing used immunoSEQ multiplex PCR; TCRdb keeps in-frame clones, though not all of them. The data show approximately 160,000 clones, around 90% seen once. The specimen comprised peripheral blood, sampled on day 0 of AZD1222 vaccination. The receptors stem from an adult in good health.

This chain links TRBV30 with TRBJ1-1; 9 nucleotides align to TRBD1. V shed 0 bases and J 10 bases; nucleotides not matched to a gene: 6. Germline CDR1 GTSNPN, CDR2 SVGIG (reference sequence). The CDR3 runs 13 residues. The CDR3 nucleotides read TGTGCCTGGAGTGTCTTGGGGACAGGGAGAGCTTTCTTT. Amino acids: CAWSVLGTGRAFF.

The V call is TRBV14, the J call TRBJ1-6; D may be TRBD1 (5 bases). This CDR3 is built from 14 residues. Between the trimmed V and J ends, which lost 5 bases and 9 bases, there was a span of 14 bases. CDR1 and CDR2 from the germline V gene are SGHDN and FVKESK. CDR3 region: CASSEYLQGSPLHF. CDR3 sequence (DNA): TGTGCCAGCAGCGAATACTTGCAGGGTTCACCCCTCCACTTT.

This rearrangement joins TRBV10-2 to TRBJ1-1, with D hard to call. Germline V lookup: CDR1 WSHSY, CDR2 SAAADI. CDR3 length equals 15 residues. V was pared by 1 base and J by 4 bases, with 13 bases between. CDR3 nucleotide sequence: TGCGCCAGCAGTGAGTGGCAGGTCCGGGGCACTGAAGCTTTCTTT. Encoded protein: CASSEWQVRGTEAFF.

The rearrangement uses TRBV19 and TRBJ2-1, with D maybe TRBD1 (7 bases). The ends were cut back, 9 bases at V and 10 bases at J, with 22 bases in the middle. The germline V gene has CDR1 LNHDA and CDR2 SQIVND (reference sequence). The CDR3 spans 14 residues. The CDR3 spells CASRRQGGLSEQFF. The DNA for the CDR3 is TGTGCCAGCCGGAGGCAGGGGGGATTATCCGAGCAGTTCTTC.

The chain uses TRBV5-6 and TRBJ1-6; D gene uncertain. CDR3 length: 15 amino acids. The germline V gene has CDR1 SGHDT and CDR2 YYEEEE. The germline V and J ends were trimmed by 2 bases and 9 bases, with 15 bases remaining between them. Here the CDR3 reads CASSFTTGDSSPLHF. For the CDR3, the DNA is TGTGCCAGCAGCTTTACGACTGGGGATAGTTCACCCCTCCACTTT.